This T cell receptor (beta chain) was recorded in a study of CD8+ T cells in alopecia areata. Study-wide context: Tofacitinib lasted 6 to 18 months, then 6 months off drug. General observations from the study: Persistence during tofacitinib was seen for many expanded lesional clones in scalp and blood. Possibly because of HLA-related factors, TCR sharing was less clear across patients than in mice.

The treatment: oral pan-JAK inhibitor, 5-10 mg twice daily. Lesional scalp tissue (obtained by punch biopsy) and peripheral blood were collected from alopecia areata patients. To note about this clone: Its specificity is not known.

RNA, once extracted, was reverse transcribed into cDNA for use as the sequencing template. Generated by immunoSEQ multiplex PCR, the TCRdb table keeps only in-frame clones and is missing some. The data contain about 150,000 clones, roughly 54% of them seen just once; the ten biggest clones take up 15%. With 1 base clipped from V and 2 bases from J, the junction kept 4 bases outside the gene matches. The CDR3 length is 15 residues. The germline CDR1 and CDR2 sequences are PRHDT and FYEKMQ (reference sequence). The starting material was CD8+ T cells sorted from blood, obtained at week 4, from a patient treated with tofacitinib. This receptor was obtained from a human donor with alopecia areata. The rearrangement links TRBV13 to TRBJ1-2; 7 positions agree with TRBD1. The CDR3 region is CASSLEGQPNYGYTF. CDR3 nucleotide sequence: TGTGCCAGCAGCTTAGAGGGACAGCCCAACTATGGCTACACCTTC.